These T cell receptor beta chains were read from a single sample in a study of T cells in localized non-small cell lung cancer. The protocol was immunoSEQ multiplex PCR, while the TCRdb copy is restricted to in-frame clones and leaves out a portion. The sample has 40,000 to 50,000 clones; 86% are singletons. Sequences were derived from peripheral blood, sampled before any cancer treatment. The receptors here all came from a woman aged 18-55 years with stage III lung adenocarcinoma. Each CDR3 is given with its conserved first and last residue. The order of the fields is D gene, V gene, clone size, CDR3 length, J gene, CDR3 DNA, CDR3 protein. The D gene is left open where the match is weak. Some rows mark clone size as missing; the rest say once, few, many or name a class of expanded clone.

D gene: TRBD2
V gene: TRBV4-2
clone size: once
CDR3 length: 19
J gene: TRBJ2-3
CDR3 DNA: TGTGCCAGCAGCCAAGAGAGGCTAGCGGGGGGTTCAAGCACAGATACGCAGTATTTT
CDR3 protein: CASSQERLAGGSSTDTQYF

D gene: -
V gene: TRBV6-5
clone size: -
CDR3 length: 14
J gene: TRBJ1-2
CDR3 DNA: TGTGCCAGCAGTGCCCGACGTAGTAACTATGGCTACACCTTC
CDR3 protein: CASSARRSNYGYTF

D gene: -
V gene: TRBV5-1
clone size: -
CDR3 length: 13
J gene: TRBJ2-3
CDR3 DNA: TGCGCCAGCAGCTTGAGTCTCACAGATACGCAGTATTTT
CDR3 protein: CASSLSLTDTQYF

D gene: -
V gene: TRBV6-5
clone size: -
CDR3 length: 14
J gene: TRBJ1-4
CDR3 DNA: TGTGCCAGCAGTTACTCATCCCAGGGGGAAAAACTGTTTTTT
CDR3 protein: CASSYSSQGEKLFF

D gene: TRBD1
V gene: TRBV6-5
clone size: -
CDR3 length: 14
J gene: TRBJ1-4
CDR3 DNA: TGTGCCAGCAGGCTAGGACAGGGTAATGAAAAACTGTTTTTT
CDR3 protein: CASRLGQGNEKLFF

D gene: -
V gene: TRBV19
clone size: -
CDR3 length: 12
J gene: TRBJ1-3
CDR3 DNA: TGTGCCATTCGGACAGCTGGAAACACCATATATTTT
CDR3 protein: CAIRTAGNTIYF

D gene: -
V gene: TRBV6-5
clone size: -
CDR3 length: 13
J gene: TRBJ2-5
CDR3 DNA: TGTGCCAGCAGGAGGGGAGGTAAAGAGACCCAGTACTTC
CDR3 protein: CASRRGGKETQYF

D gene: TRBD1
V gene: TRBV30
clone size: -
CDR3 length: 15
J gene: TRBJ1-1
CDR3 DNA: TGTGCCTGGAGTGTACACAGGGGATACAACACTGAAGCTTTCTTT
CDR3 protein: CAWSVHRGYNTEAFF

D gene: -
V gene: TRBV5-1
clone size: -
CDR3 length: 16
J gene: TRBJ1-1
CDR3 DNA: TGCGCCAGCAGCTTAGGGACATCGGCTGGGAACACTGAAGCTTTCTTT
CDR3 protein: CASSLGTSAGNTEAFF

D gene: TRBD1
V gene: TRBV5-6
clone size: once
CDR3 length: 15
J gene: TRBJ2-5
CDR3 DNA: TGTGCCAGCAGCTCCCTCGACAGGGCGATCGAGACCCAGTACTTC
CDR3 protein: CASSSLDRAIETQYF

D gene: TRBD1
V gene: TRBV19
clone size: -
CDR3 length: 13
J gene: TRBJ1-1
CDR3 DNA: TGTGCCAGTAGGGACAGGGGAAAGACTGAAGCTTTCTTT
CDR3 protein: CASRDRGKTEAFF

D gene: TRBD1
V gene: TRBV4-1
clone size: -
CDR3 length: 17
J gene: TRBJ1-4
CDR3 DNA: TGCGCCAGCAGCCAAGGAACACCTAGGGACAGGGTCCCGGAACTGTTTTTT
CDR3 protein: CASSQGTPRDRVPELFF

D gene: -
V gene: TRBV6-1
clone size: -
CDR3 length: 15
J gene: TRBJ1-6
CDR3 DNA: TGTGCCAGCAGAGGGGTAACAGGGAATGGCTCACCCCTCCACTTT
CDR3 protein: CASRGVTGNGSPLHF

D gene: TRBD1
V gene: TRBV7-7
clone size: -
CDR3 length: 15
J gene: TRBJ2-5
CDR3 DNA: TGTGCTAGCAGCCGGGGCGGGACAGGGAAAGAGACCCAGTACTTC
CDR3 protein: CASSRGGTGKETQYF

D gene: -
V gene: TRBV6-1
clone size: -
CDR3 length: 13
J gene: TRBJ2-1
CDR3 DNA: TGTGCCAGCAGTGGATCCTGGGGCAATGAGCAGTTCTTC
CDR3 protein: CASSGSWGNEQFF

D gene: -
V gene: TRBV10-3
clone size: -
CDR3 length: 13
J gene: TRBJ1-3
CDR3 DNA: TGTGCCATCAGTGGACAGTCTGGAAACACCATATATTTT
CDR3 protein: CAISGQSGNTIYF

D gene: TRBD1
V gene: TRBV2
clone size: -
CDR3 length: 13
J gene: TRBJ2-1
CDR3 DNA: TGTGCCAGCAGTGTTATACAGGGGAATGAGCAGTTCTTC
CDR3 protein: CASSVIQGNEQFF

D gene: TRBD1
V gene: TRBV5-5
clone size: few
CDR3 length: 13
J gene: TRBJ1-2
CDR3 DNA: TGTGCCAGCAGCATCGGGACAGGGGGTGGCTACACCTTC
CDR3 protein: CASSIGTGGGYTF

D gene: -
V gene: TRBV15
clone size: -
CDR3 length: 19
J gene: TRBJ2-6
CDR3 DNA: TGTGCCACCAGCAGAGAGGGAGGGGGACAGACCTCTGGGGCCAACGTCCTGACTTTC
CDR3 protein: CATSREGGGQTSGANVLTF

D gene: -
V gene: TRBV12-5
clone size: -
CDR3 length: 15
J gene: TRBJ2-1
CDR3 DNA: TGTGCTAGTGGTTTGATCGGGGGGCCAGTACGAGAGCAGTTCTTC
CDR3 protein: CASGLIGGPVREQFF

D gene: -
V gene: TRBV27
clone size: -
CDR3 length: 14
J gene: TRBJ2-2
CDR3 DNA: TGTGCCAGCATGATTTGGGGTCCCACCGGGGAGCTGTTTTTT
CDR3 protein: CASMIWGPTGELFF

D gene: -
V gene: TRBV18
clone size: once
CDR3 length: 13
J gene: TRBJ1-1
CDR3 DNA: TGTGCCAGCTCACCAGTACACGACACTGAAGCTTTCTTT
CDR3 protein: CASSPVHDTEAFF

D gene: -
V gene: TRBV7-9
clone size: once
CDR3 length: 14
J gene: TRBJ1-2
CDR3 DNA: TGTGCCAGCACCGGACGGTTTGGGGACATCGGCTACACCTTC
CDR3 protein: CASTGRFGDIGYTF

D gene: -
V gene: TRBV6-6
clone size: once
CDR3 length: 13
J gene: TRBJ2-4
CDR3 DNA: TGTGCCAGCAAGAGGGGTTCCAAAAACATTCAGTACTTC
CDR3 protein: CASKRGSKNIQYF

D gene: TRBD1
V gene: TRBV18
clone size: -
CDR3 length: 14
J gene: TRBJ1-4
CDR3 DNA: TGTGCCAGCTCCACCGGACAGGGGAGAGAAAAACTGTTTTTT
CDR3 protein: CASSTGQGREKLFF

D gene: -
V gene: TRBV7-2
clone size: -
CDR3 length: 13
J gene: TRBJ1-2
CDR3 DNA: TGTGCCAGCGAGAGACAGCCACGCTATGGCTACACCTTC
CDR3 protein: CASERQPRYGYTF

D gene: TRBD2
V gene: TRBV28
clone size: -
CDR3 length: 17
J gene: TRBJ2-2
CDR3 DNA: TGTGCCAGCAAAGGGTGGAGACTAGCGGGGGATACCGGGGAGCTGTTTTTT
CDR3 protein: CASKGWRLAGDTGELFF

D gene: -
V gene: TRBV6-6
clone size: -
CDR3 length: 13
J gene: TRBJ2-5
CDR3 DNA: TGTGCCAGCAGTTACTACCAAGAGAGGACCCAGTACTTC
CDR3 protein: CASSYYQERTQYF

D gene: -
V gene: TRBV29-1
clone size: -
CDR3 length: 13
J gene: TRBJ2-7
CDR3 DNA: TGCAGCGTTGATGGAGGGCCCGGGTACGAGCAGTACTTC
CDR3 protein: CSVDGGPGYEQYF

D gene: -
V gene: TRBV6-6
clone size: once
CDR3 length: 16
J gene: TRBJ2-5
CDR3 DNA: TGTGCCAGCAGTTACTCTGAGACTACGATGGGAGAGACCCAGTACTTC
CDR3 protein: CASSYSETTMGETQYF

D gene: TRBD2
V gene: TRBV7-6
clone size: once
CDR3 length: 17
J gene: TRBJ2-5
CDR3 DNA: TGTGCCAGCAGCTCCGGACTAGCGGGGGATCAAGAAGAGACCCAGTACTTC
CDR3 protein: CASSSGLAGDQEETQYF

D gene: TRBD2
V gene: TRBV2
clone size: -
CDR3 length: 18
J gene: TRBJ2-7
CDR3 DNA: TGTGCCAGCAGTCTTCCCCCGGGACTAGCGGGGGGGAGGAACGAGCAGTACTTC
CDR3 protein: CASSLPPGLAGGRNEQYF

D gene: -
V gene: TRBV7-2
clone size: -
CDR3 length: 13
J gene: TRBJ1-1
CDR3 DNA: TGTGCCAGCAGCTCAATGGGGGTTACTGAAGCTTTCTTT
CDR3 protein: CASSSMGVTEAFF

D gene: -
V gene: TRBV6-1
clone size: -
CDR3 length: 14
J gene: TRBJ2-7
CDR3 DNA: TGTGCCAGCCTCAGGTCAGGGTTTGCCTACGAGCAGTACTTC
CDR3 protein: CASLRSGFAYEQYF

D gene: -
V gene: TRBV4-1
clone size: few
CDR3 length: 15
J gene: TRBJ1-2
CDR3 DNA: TGCGCCAGCAGCCAAGACCCCGTAGTGGGCTATGGCTACACCTTC
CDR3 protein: CASSQDPVVGYGYTF

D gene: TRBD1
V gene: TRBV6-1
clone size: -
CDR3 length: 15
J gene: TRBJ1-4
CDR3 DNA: TGTGCCAGCAGTCCCTGGGACGGGACAGTGGAAAAACTGTTTTTT
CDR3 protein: CASSPWDGTVEKLFF

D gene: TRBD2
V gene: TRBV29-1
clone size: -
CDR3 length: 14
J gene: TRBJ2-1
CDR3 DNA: TGCAGCGCCAAACTAGCGGGGGGGCGGAATGAGCAGTTCTTC
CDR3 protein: CSAKLAGGRNEQFF

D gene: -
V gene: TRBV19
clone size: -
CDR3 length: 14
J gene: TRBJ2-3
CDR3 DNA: TGTGCCAGTAGCAAACAGGGACTCACAGATACGCAGTATTTT
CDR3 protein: CASSKQGLTDTQYF

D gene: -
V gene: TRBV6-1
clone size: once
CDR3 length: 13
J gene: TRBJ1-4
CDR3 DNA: TGTGCCAGCAAGGCAGGGGCTTGGGAAAAACTGTTTTTT
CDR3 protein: CASKAGAWEKLFF

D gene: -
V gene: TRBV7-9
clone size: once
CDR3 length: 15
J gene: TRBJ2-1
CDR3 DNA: TGTGCCAGCAGCTCCGGAAGGGCCGGGTACAATGAGCAGTTCTTC
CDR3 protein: CASSSGRAGYNEQFF

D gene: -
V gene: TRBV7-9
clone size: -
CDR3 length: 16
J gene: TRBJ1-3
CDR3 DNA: TGTGCCAGCAGCTTTCCCGGAGGGGCGGTTGGAAACACCATATATTTT
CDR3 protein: CASSFPGGAVGNTIYF

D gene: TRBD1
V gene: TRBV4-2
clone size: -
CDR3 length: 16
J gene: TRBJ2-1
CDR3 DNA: TGTGCCAGCAGCCAAGACTCGGGGACAGGGAACAATGAGCAGTTCTTC
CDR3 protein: CASSQDSGTGNNEQFF

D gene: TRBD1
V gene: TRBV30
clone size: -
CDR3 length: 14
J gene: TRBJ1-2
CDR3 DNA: TGTGCCTGGAGTGTACGAAGACAGGGGTATGGCTACACCTTC
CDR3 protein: CAWSVRRQGYGYTF

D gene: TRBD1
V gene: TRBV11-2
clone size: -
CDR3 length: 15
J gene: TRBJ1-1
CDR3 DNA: TGTGCCAGCAGCCCGAGGACAGGGATGAACACTGAAGCTTTCTTT
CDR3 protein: CASSPRTGMNTEAFF

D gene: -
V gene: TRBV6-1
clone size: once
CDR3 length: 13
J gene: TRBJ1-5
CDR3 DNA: TGTGCCAGCTGGGCAGTTAGCAATCAGCCCCAGCATTTT
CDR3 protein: CASWAVSNQPQHF

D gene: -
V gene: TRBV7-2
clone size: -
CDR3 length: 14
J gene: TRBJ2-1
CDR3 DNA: TGTGCCAGCAGCTTAGGTCCGGGGCCGAGTGAGCAGTTCTTC
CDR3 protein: CASSLGPGPSEQFF

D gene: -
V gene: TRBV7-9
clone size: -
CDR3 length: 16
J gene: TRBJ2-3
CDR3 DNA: TGTGCCAGCAGCTCTGGACGGGGTCCAAACACAGATACGCAGTATTTT
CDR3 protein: CASSSGRGPNTDTQYF

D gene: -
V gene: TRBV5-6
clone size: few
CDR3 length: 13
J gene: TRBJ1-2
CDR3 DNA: TGTGCCAGCAGCTTGCAGTCGATGAGCGGCTACACCTTC
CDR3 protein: CASSLQSMSGYTF

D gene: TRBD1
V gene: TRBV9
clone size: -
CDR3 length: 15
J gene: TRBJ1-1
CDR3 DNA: TGTGCCAGCAGCATTACAGGGGAACGATGGTCTGAAGCTTTCTTT
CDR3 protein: CASSITGERWSEAFF

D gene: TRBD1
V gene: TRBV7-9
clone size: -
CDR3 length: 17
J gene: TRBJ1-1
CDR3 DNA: TGTGCCAGCAGCCCCAACGACATAAAAGGACAGGGTGCAGAAGCTTTCTTT
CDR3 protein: CASSPNDIKGQGAEAFF

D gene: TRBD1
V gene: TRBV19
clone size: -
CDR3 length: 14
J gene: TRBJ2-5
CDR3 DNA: TGTGCCAGTAGTGCCGGACAGGGGACAGAGACCCAGTACTTC
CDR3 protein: CASSAGQGTETQYF

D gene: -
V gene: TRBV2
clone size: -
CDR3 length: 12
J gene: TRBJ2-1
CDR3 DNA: TGTGCCAGCAGTGGTTGGACCCCTGAGCAGTTCTTC
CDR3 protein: CASSGWTPEQFF

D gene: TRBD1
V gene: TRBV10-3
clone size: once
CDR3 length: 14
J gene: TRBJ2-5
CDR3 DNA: TGTGCCATCAGTGAGATAGGGACAGGAGAGACCCAGTACTTC
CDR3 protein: CAISEIGTGETQYF

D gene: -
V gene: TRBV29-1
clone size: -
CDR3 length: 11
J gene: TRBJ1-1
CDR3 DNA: TGCAGCGTTTTGTGGCAAGGTGAAGCTTTCTTT
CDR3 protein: CSVLWQGEAFF

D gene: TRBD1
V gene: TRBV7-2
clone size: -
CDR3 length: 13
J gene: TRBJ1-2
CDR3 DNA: TGTGCCAGCAGCCGGACAGGGGGCGAGGGCTACACCTTC
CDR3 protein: CASSRTGGEGYTF